This is a list of T cell receptor beta chains from one sample in a study of cytomegalovirus exposure and HLA in healthy donors. Sequencing was performed with immunoSEQ multiplex PCR; in TCRdb, only in-frame clones are kept and a portion is missing. Among around 160,000 clones listed, about 89% were seen once. Sequencing was carried out using PBMCs. The receptor source for this set is a young woman in good health and CMV-seropositive. Each CDR3 is given with its conserved first and last residue. D genes are given only for firm matches. For some rows the clone size is stated as once, few or many, or as a class when expanded; others skip it.

>TRBV28|TRBJ1-2|NA|NA
CASSLLAGRSGYTF
TGTGCCAGCAGTTTGTTGGCAGGGAGGTCGGGCTACACCTTC
>TRBV5-4|TRBJ1-4|once|NA
CASSLGGRVAFEKLFF
TGTGCCAGCAGCTTGGGGGGGCGTGTGGCGTTCGAAAAACTGTTTTTT
>TRBV27|TRBJ2-2|NA|NA
CASSFRGANTGELFF
TGTGCCAGCAGTTTCCGGGGGGCCAACACCGGGGAGCTGTTTTTT
>TRBV28|TRBJ1-2|NA|TRBD1
CATALPGQGHGYTF
TGTGCCACCGCTCTACCGGGACAGGGTCATGGCTACACCTTC
>TRBV7-2|TRBJ2-2|NA|NA
CASSAPSTASNTGELFF
TGTGCCAGCAGCGCCCCCTCGACAGCCTCGAACACCGGGGAGCTGTTTTTT
>TRBV4-2|TRBJ2-3|NA|NA
CASSQDELGVADTQYF
TGTGCCAGCAGCCAAGACGAGCTAGGGGTTGCAGATACGCAGTATTTT
>TRBV5-8|TRBJ2-5|once|TRBD1
CASSFGTGSMETQYF
TGTGCCAGCAGCTTCGGGACAGGGTCGATGGAGACCCAGTACTTC
>TRBV9|TRBJ2-1|NA|TRBD2
CASSFSGGRRVEQFF
TGTGCCAGCAGCTTTAGCGGGGGGCGGCGGGTTGAGCAGTTCTTC
>TRBV29-1|TRBJ2-7|once|TRBD1
CSVVGIRDRGTHEQYF
TGCAGCGTAGTGGGAATCCGGGACAGGGGGACCCACGAGCAGTACTTC
>TRBV27|TRBJ2-1|NA|TRBD2
CASSPGTSVYNEQFF
TGTGCCAGCAGTCCCGGGACTAGCGTTTACAATGAGCAGTTCTTC
>TRBV2|TRBJ2-3|NA|TRBD2
CASRGLARSSGDTQYF
TGTGCCAGCAGAGGACTAGCGCGGTCCTCCGGAGATACGCAGTATTTT
>TRBV7-2|TRBJ1-2|NA|TRBD1
CASRGQGDGYTF
TGTGCCAGCAGGGGACAGGGGGATGGCTACACCTTC